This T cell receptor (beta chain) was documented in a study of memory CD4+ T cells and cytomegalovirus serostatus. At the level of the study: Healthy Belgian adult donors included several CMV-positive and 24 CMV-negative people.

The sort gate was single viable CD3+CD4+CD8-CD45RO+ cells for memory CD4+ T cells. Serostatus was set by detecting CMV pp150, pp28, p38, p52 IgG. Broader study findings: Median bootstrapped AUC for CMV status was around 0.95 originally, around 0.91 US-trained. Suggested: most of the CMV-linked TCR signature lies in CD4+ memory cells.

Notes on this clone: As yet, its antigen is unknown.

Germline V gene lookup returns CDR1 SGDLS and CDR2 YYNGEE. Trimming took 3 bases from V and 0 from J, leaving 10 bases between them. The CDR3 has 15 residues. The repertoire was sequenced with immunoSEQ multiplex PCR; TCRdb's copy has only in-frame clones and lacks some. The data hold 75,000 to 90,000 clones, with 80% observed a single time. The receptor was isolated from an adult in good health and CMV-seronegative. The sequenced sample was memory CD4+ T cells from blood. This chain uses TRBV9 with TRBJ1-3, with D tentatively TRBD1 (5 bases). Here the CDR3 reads CASSAGFSSGNTIYF. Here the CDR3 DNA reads TGTGCCAGCAGCGCAGGGTTCAGCTCTGGAAACACCATATATTTT. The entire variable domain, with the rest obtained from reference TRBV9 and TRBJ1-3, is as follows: DSGVTQTPKHLITATGQRVTLRCSPRSGDLSVYWYQQSLDQGLQFLIQYYNGEERAKGNILERFSAQQFPDLHSELNLSSLELGDSALYFCASSAGFSSGNTIYFGEGSWLTVV.